The following is a TCR beta chain sequence with its context. The antigen is unknown. TCRdb keeps only in-frame clones here, not all; method: immunoSEQ multiplex PCR. This sample has about 98,000 clones, with 86% found just once. The source of the sample is a study of T cell responses to AZD1222 COVID-19 vaccine. Germline V gene lookup returns CDR1 MNHEY and CDR2 SMNVEV (reference sequence). V lost 2 bases and J 4 bases, leaving 11 bases between the germline ends. The CDR3 extends over 14 amino acids. Whole-study findings and limits: Mostly white British, mostly female donors; authors suggested clonal diversity may be underestimated. Baseline testing showed seropositivity in only a handful of AZD1222 recipients.

The sample in question was peripheral blood, obtained on day 0 of AZD1222 vaccination. This TCR was recovered from an adult in good health. The chain combines TRBV27 with TRBJ1-1; possible D gene TRBD1, 5 bases. Here the CDR3 reads CASSLIRGSTEAFF. CDR3 bases: TGTGCCAGCAGTTTAATCCGGGGGAGCACTGAAGCTTTCTTT.